Below, one T cell receptor (beta chain) is given with its context. As yet, its antigen is unknown. These data come from a study of OX40 agonist ivuxolimab in advanced cancers. V lost 0 bases, J lost 0 bases, and 12 bases lay in between. Germline loops: CDR1 SGHRS, CDR2 YFSETQ. This CDR3 is built from 16 residues. The protocol was immunoSEQ multiplex PCR, while the TCRdb copy is restricted to in-frame clones and leaves out a portion. This table has about 69,000 clones, 87% appearing once. Study conclusions and caveats: Some nonresponders also had low normalized T-cell clonal expansion.

V gene TRBV5-1 combines with J gene TRBJ1-1, with a possible D match to TRBD1 (6 bases). The specimen was CD4+ or CD8+ T cells sorted from blood, collected in a trial of the OX40 agonist ivuxolimab. This clonotype originated in an adult with an advanced solid tumor such as melanoma, head and neck, liver or kidney cancer. CDR3 amino acids: CASSLEQGIMNTEAFF. CDR3 sequence (DNA): TGCGCCAGCAGCTTGGAGCAGGGGATCATGAACACTGAAGCTTTCTTT.